Listed here are 2 T cell receptor beta chains from one sample, sequenced in a study of blood T cell repertoires in COVID-19. Sequencing used immunoSEQ multiplex PCR; TCRdb keeps in-frame clones, though not all of them. This table has about 210,000 clones, more than 70% appearing once. The sample consisted of peripheral blood. The receptors come from a young man with active or convalescent COVID-19.

The J gene is TRBJ1-4, the V gene TRBV12-5; D unclear. The CDR3 has 16 residues. Germline values: CDR1 LGHNT, CDR2 FRNRAP. The V end was cut by 1 base, the J end by 4 bases, with 13 bases between. In DNA, the CDR3 is TGTGCTAGTGGTTTGGGGGCCTCACCAAATAATGAAAAACTGTTTTTT. Translation: CASGLGASPNNEKLFF.

The rearrangement uses TRBV4-2 and TRBJ2-7, with D perhaps TRBD1 (6 bases). The V gene's germline CDR1 is LGHNA and CDR2 YNFKEQ. Trimming took off 0 bases at V and 2 bases at J, with 14 bases between the two ends. The CDR3 spans 16 residues. CDR3 residues: CASSQDAVGTPYEQYF. As DNA, the CDR3 is TGTGCCAGCAGCCAAGATGCCGTCGGGACACCCTACGAGCAGTACTTC.